The 6 T cell receptor beta chains presented below share a single source sample, sequenced in a study of T-cell memory formation after mild COVID-19. MiXCR, applied by TCRdb to the 5' RACE reads, yields one record per CDR3 protein. Among just over 300,000 distinct CDR3 sequences listed, roughly a fifth were seen once. The sequencing sample was made of PBMCs or a T cell subset sorted from them (not recorded which). The receptors were sampled from a man between 18 and 35 years old who had mild COVID-19 (a few samples of this study predate the infection). Cell type and time point are not known.

This clonotype appeared a few times. The genes are TRBV28 and TRBJ2-7; TRBD2 matches 8 bases. Germline V gives CDR1 MDHEN, CDR2 SYDVKM. V dropped 7 bases and J dropped 6; count of bases not matched to a gene: 8. The CDR3 loop spans 13 amino acids. CDR3 loop: CASTGRGGREQYV. CDR3 nucleotide sequence: TGTGCCAGCACCGGCCGGGGGGGCCGCGAGCAGTACGTC.

V usage is TRBV7-9 and J usage is TRBJ1-1; no clear D gene. The CDR3 runs to 11 residues. The germline V and J ends were trimmed by 4 bases and 4 bases, with 4 bases remaining between them. Germline assignment: CDR1 SEHNR and CDR2 FQNEAQ (reference sequence). CDR3: CASSSATEAFF. In DNA form, the CDR3 reads TGTGCCAGCAGCTCCGCCACTGAAGCTTTCTTT.

In its sample, this clonotype was seen a few times. The chain has TRBV4-3 and TRBJ2-5; TRBD1 matches 7 bases. V shed 1 base and J 4 bases; nucleotides not matched to a gene: 6. The CDR3 length is 15 residues. In germline, CDR1 is LGHNA, CDR2 YSLEER. This CDR3 is CASSQGDRTIETQYF. CDR3 bases: TGCGCCAGCAGCCAAGGGGACAGAACTATAGAGACCCAGTACTTC.

This clonotype was seen ten or more times. The rearrangement links TRBV20-1 to TRBJ2-7; unclear D gene. The germline CDR1 and CDR2 sequences are DFQATT and SNEGSKA (reference sequence). This CDR3 has 11 amino acids. V dropped 3 bases and J dropped 5 bases, with 8 bases sitting between them. Written as DNA, the CDR3 is TGCAGTGCTAGGGGGAACCACGAGCAGTACGTC. This translates into CSARGNHEQYV.

This clonotype was counted between two and nine times. V is TRBV27 and J is TRBJ2-5; 9 bases match TRBD1. The CDR3 spans 15 residues. J was trimmed by 2 bases and V by 5 bases; bases with no gene match: 6. CDR1 MNHEY and CDR2 SMNVEV come from the germline V gene (reference sequence). The CDR3 loop reads CASSEGQGEQETQYF. CDR3 nucleotides: TGTGCCAGCAGTGAGGGACAGGGAGAACAAGAGACCCAGTACTTC.

V usage is TRBV9 and J usage is TRBJ2-1; perhaps D is TRBD1 or TRBD2 (5 bases each). Germline CDR1 is SGDLS and CDR2 is YYNGEE. The CDR3 is 15 amino acids. Trimming removed 2 bases from V and 8 bases from J, with 17 bases in between. The CDR3: CASSVFGTPGDEQFF. CDR3 sequence (DNA): TGTGCCAGCAGCGTTTTCGGGACCCCTGGGGATGAGCAGTTCTTC.